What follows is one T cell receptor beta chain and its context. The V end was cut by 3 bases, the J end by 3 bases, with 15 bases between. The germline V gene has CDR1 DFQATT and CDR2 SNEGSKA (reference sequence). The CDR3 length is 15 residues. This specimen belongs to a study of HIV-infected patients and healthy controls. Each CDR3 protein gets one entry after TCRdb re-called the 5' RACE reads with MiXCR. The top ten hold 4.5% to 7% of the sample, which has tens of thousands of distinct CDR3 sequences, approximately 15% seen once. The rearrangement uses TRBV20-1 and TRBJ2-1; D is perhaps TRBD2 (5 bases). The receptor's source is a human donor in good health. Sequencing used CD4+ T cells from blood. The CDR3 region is CSASKGARIYNEQFF. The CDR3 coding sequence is TGCAGTGCTAGCAAGGGAGCTAGGATCTACAATGAGCAGTTCTTC.